This TCR beta chain derives from a study of T cell responses to AZD1222 COVID-19 vaccine. Study results and caveats: Donors were largely white British and mainly female; clonal diversity was possibly underestimated. Rises in breadth and depth of Spike-specific TCRs came after two AZD1222 doses. Scientists sampled the repertoires only once the peak T cell response had passed. Baseline antibody screening turned up just a handful of seropositive AZD1222 recipients.

This CDR3 is 16 amino acids long. Trimming took 0 bases from V and 3 from J, leaving 12 bases between them. The germline V gene encodes CDR1 MNHEY and CDR2 SVGEGT. The protocol was immunoSEQ multiplex PCR, while the TCRdb copy is restricted to in-frame clones and leaves out a portion. There are 95,000 to 150,000 clones in the sample; roughly nine tenths occur only once, and approximately 10% lies in the top ten. About this clone: Its antigen remains unidentified.

Here the sequenced sample was peripheral blood, taken on day 0 of AZD1222 vaccination. The chain joins TRBV6-2 or TRBV6-3 to TRBJ1-3; no firm D call. This TCR derives from an adult in good health. The CDR3 loop reads CASSYSVPHRGNTIYF. CDR3 coding DNA: TGTGCCAGCAGTTACTCGGTACCCCACCGTGGAAACACCATATATTTT.